The present entry profiles one T cell receptor beta chain with its context. With a much larger clone just one base away, this may be a read error. The CDR3 length is 14 residues. Trimming cost V 4 bases and J 4 bases, with 13 bases left between them. One entry per CDR3 protein, called by TCRdb with MiXCR from the RT-PCR reads. This table holds around 700,000 distinct CDR3 sequences, 14% found once. The rearrangement joins TRBV12-3 or TRBV12-4 to TRBJ2-5; D may be TRBD2 (6 bases). Sequenced material: memory CD4+ T cells from blood. This receptor was identified in a female donor in good health, serving as a healthy control. CDR3 residues: CASSSSGWGETQYF. CDR3 nucleotides: TGTGCCAGCAGTTCGAGCGGGTGGGGAGAGACCCAGTACTTC.